Shown below are 25 T cell receptor beta chains from a single sample sequenced in a study of shared clonotypes between healthy human individuals. Sequencing used immunoSEQ multiplex PCR; TCRdb keeps in-frame clones, though not all of them. The sample lists about 470,000 clones; 70% to 80% were seen once. Sample: PBMCs. The source of these receptors is a woman in her thirties or forties in good health. Some clones in this sample may be carry-over from other donors' samples.

As to this clone: In the same sample, other DNA sequences code for this CDR3. The DNA of the CDR3 is TGCGCCAGCAGACGGGACAGCTACAATGAGCAGTTCTTC. Its protein product is CASRRDSYNEQFF. V gene TRBV10-2 combines with J gene TRBJ2-1; 7 nucleotides align to TRBD1. This CDR3 has 13 amino acids. Trimming at V came to 6 bases and at J to 3 bases, leaving 2 bases not matched to a gene. CDR1 is WSHSY, CDR2 SAAADI, per germline.

The J gene is TRBJ2-5, the V gene TRBV5-1; TRBD2 matches 11 bases. The V gene's germline CDR1 is SGHRS and CDR2 YFSETQ. The CDR3 consists of 17 residues. The V segment lost 5 bases and the J segment 5 bases; nucleotides outside the gene matches: 14. CDR3 region: CASRDGGTSGSMETQYF. CDR3 nucleotides: TGCGCCAGCAGAGACGGCGGCACTAGCGGGAGTATGGAGACCCAGTACTTC.

There are a few counts of this clone. The chain employs TRBV11-1 and TRBJ1-5, with D hard to call. The CDR3 spans 14 residues. Trimming pared 2 bases from V and 2 bases from J, leaving 7 bases between. The germline CDR1 and CDR2 sequences are SGHAT and FQDESV (reference sequence). DNA of the CDR3: TGTGCCAGCAGCTTAAGTTGTCGCAATCAGCCCCAGCATTTT. Translating gives CASSLSCRNQPQHF. The whole variable domain, remainder taken from reference TRBV11-1 and TRBJ1-5, is EAEVAQSPRYKITEKSQAVAFWCDPISGHATLYWYRQILGQGPELLVQFQDESVVDDSQLPKDRFSAERLKGVDSTLKIQPAELGDSAMYLCASSLSCRNQPQHFGDGTRLSIL.

The DNA for the CDR3 is TGTGCCAGTAGTATAGATCTCCGGGGGTCCGAAGCTTTCTTT. It yields the protein CASSIDLRGSEAFF. This chain joins TRBV19 and TRBJ1-1; tentatively, D is TRBD1 (5 bases). V was pared by 0 bases and J by 8 bases, with 13 bases between. Germline CDR1 and CDR2: LNHDA and SQIVND (reference sequence). The length of the CDR3 is 14 residues.

This chain uses TRBV5-4 with TRBJ2-5, with D maybe TRBD2 (6 bases). Germline V gives CDR1 SGHNT, CDR2 YYREEE (reference sequence). The V and J ends lost 4 bases and 5 bases respectively, with 15 bases between them. The CDR3 contains 14 residues. CDR3 nucleotides: TGTGCCAGCAGCCAACGGAGGGGTGCGGAGACCCAGTACTTC. Amino acids: CASSQRRGAETQYF.

This clone was seen only once. V gene TRBV27 combines with J gene TRBJ2-2, with D possibly matching TRBD2 (5 bases). V lost 2 bases to trimming and J lost 6 bases, with 10 bases between them. The CDR3 loop spans 14 amino acids. The germline V gene has CDR1 MNHEY and CDR2 SMNVEV (reference sequence). CDR3 in amino acids: CASSLRSGSGELFF. The CDR3 region has the DNA TGTGCCAGCAGTTTAAGATCGGGGTCCGGGGAGCTGTTTTTT.

This chain uses TRBV7-2 with TRBJ2-3; 9 nucleotides align to TRBD2. The CDR3 is made up of 15 amino acids. Germline CDR1 and CDR2: SGHTA and FQGNSA. Trimming removed 2 bases from V and 5 bases from J; junction bases left unmatched: 5. CDR3 sequence reads: CASSLLAGFVDTQYF. CDR3 in DNA: TGTGCCAGCAGCTTACTAGCGGGATTCGTAGATACGCAGTATTTT.

This clone was recorded at least ten times. The gene calls are TRBV28 and TRBJ2-7, with TRBD1 as a possible D gene (6 bases). The CDR3 covers 15 residues. Germline CDR1 MDHEN, CDR2 SYDVKM. Trimming removed 7 bases at V and 4 bases at J, with 20 bases between. CDR3 amino acids: CASTPPAMTGYEQYF. The DNA for the CDR3 is TGTGCCAGCACCCCCCCCGCAATGACAGGATACGAGCAGTACTTC.

This chain links TRBV11-2 with TRBJ2-7; D is undetermined. Germline values: CDR1 SGHAT, CDR2 FQNNGV. The V and J ends lost 3 bases and 6 bases respectively, with 12 bases between them. The CDR3 sequence is 13 residues long. CDR3 amino acids: CASSFSTGREQYF. The DNA for the CDR3 is TGTGCCAGCAGCTTTTCGACCGGTCGCGAGCAGTACTTC. The full variable domain, completed using reference TRBV11-2 and TRBJ2-7, is EAGVAQSPRYKIIEKRQSVAFWCNPISGHATLYWYQQILGQGPKLLIQFQNNGVVDDSQLPKDRFSAERLKGVDSTLKIQPAKLEDSAVYLCASSFSTGREQYFGPGTRLTVT.

This clone was counted only a few times. The genes are TRBV28 and TRBJ1-1; no clear D. The CDR3 covers 15 residues. V was cut by 2 bases and J by 2 bases, with 12 bases left in between. Germline V gives CDR1 MDHEN, CDR2 SYDVKM. The CDR3: CASSLGGAINTEAFF. DNA of the CDR3: TGTGCCAGCAGTTTAGGTGGAGCCATAAACACTGAAGCTTTCTTT.

V is TRBV28 and J is TRBJ2-5, with D uncertain. The J call is uncertain, as TRBJ2-7 better fits the DNA end. CDR1 is MDHEN and CDR2 is SYDVKM in the germline V gene. The CDR3 runs 13 residues. CDR3 nucleotides: TGTGCCAGCAGTTTACACGGATACTACGAGCAGTACTTC. Translated, it gives CASSLHGYYEQYF.

This clone has just a few counts. This chain joins TRBV5-4 and TRBJ1-1; D possibly corresponds to TRBD1 (5 bases). CDR1 SGHNT and CDR2 YYREEE come from the germline V gene (reference sequence). Trimming removed 4 bases at V and 5 bases at J, with 18 bases between. This CDR3 spans 15 amino acids. DNA for the CDR3: TGTGCCAGCAGCCTAGATCGGGCAGGGTTAACTGAAGCTTTCTTT. Protein sequence: CASSLDRAGLTEAFF.

V is TRBV7-9 and J is TRBJ1-1; D not resolved. The CDR3 is 15 residues long. In germline, CDR1 is SEHNR, CDR2 FQNEAQ (reference sequence). Deletions cut 1 base from V and 2 bases from J, with 11 bases between. The CDR3 nucleotides are TGTGCCAGCAGCTTAGGTGTCCGTCTTAACACTGAAGCTTTCTTT. It is translated as CASSLGVRLNTEAFF.

V gene TRBV19 combines with J gene TRBJ2-5; D not certain. This CDR3 has 17 amino acids. V shed 10 bases and J shed 3 bases, with 27 bases lying between them. Germline V gene data show CDR1 as LNHDA and CDR2 as SQIVND (reference sequence). DNA of the CDR3: TGTGCCACCTCCCCGTGGGCCCCGTCGGATAGGAAAGAGACCCAGTACTTC. Encoded protein: CATSPWAPSDRKETQYF.

The CDR3 spells CASSPQWSLGNQPQHF. The CDR3 nucleotides are TGTGCCAGCAGTCCTCAGTGGTCCCTTGGCAATCAGCCCCAGCATTTT. The rearrangement uses TRBV28 and TRBJ1-5; D unresolved. The CDR3 length is 16 residues. V lost 5 bases and J lost 2, with 16 bases in between. Germline CDR1 MDHEN, CDR2 SYDVKM.

The chain employs TRBV7-3 and TRBJ2-1; no clear D gene. The CDR3 is 16 residues long. Germline V gives CDR1 SGHTA, CDR2 FQGTGA. Trimming took off 5 bases at V and 0 bases at J, with 14 bases between the two ends. CDR3 region: CASSLRPFSSYNEQFF. The CDR3 DNA follows: TGTGCCAGCAGCCTAAGACCCTTCAGCTCCTACAATGAGCAGTTCTTC.

As for this clone: This sample also contains other DNA sequences that code for the same CDR3. The genes are TRBV27 and TRBJ2-2; D is uncertain. The V and J ends lost 3 bases and 4 bases respectively, with 9 bases between them. The germline CDR1 and CDR2 sequences are MNHEY and SMNVEV (reference sequence). The CDR3 has 14 residues. The CDR3 nucleotides read TGTGCCAGCAGTTTTTACCGCCTCACCGGGGAGCTGTTTTTT. Encoded protein: CASSFYRLTGELFF.

This rearrangement joins TRBV7-3 to TRBJ1-1; TRBD1 is a possible D gene (5 bases). Germline V gene sequence: CDR1 SGHTA, CDR2 FQGTGA. There are 16 residues in the CDR3. The V end was cut by 1 base, the J end by 4 bases, with 16 bases between. This CDR3 reads CASSLIGGDRTTEAFF. The CDR3 bases are TGTGCCAGCAGCTTAATTGGGGGGGATAGGACCACTGAAGCTTTCTTT.

This clone has only one observation. V and J are TRBV19 and TRBJ2-1; D not resolved. Per the germline V gene, CDR1 is LNHDA and CDR2 is SQIVND (reference sequence). CDR3 size: 14 residues. Trimming removed 5 bases from V and 8 bases from J, with 16 bases in between. CDR3 nucleotide sequence: TGTGCCAGTAGTTGGCTCTACCCAGGAGATGAGCAGTTCTTC. Translated, it gives CASSWLYPGDEQFF.

This rearrangement joins TRBV9 to TRBJ2-5, with 7 positions matching TRBD2. There are 15 residues in the CDR3. Per germline, CDR1 SGDLS and CDR2 YYNGEE. V lost 4 bases and J lost 2; bases outside the gene matches: 8. The CDR3 coding sequence is TGTGCCAGCAGCCCCGGGACTATCCTACAAGAGACCCAGTACTTC. It yields the protein CASSPGTILQETQYF.

For the CDR3, the DNA is TGTGCCAGCAGCTTGCTGACAGGGACGTCCTACGAGCAGTACTTC. Protein: CASSLLTGTSYEQYF. The chain recombines TRBV7-8 with TRBJ2-7; 7 nucleotides line up with TRBD1. J was trimmed by 1 base and V by 3 bases; bases with no gene match: 6. The CDR3 sequence is 15 residues long. The V gene's germline CDR1 is SGHVS and CDR2 FQNEAQ.

This clone was detected once. The same CDR3 arises from other DNA sequences in this sample as well. The chain joins TRBV7-2 to TRBJ2-5; 9 bases map to TRBD2. V was clipped by 5 bases and J by 5 bases; unmatched bases: 9. Germline V gene lookup returns CDR1 SGHTA and CDR2 FQGNSA. CDR3 length: 15 amino acids. CDR3 in amino acids: CASSLPAGGRETQYF. CDR3 in DNA: TGTGCCAGCAGCCTACCCGCGGGAGGGCGGGAGACCCAGTACTTC.

This clone has just one count. The chain joins TRBV19 to TRBJ2-7; a weak D match, TRBD1 (6 bases). This CDR3 contains 14 residues. V was clipped by 5 bases and J by 2 bases, with 13 bases between them. Germline CDR1 reads LNHDA; CDR2 reads SQIVND (reference sequence). Here the CDR3 DNA reads TGTGCCAGTAGTCGGCAGGGGACGACCTACGAGCAGTACTTC. Its translation is CASSRQGTTYEQYF.

V gene TRBV4-2 combines with J gene TRBJ2-1, with 12 bases identical to TRBD2. CDR1 and CDR2 from the germline V gene are LGHNA and YNFKEQ. V trimming: 11 bases; J trimming: 9 bases; junction bases outside the gene matches: 14. This CDR3 region has 15 residues. In DNA, the CDR3 is TGTGCCGGGGGGCGGACTAGCGGGAATTTGGGTGAGCAGTTCTTC. It translates to CAGGRTSGNLGEQFF.

The table lists this clone with a few counts. The chain couples TRBV7-2 to TRBJ2-1, with 12 bases that match TRBD2. V was clipped by 1 base and J by 6 bases; unmatched bases: 7. The CDR3 is 17 residues long. The germline V gene has CDR1 SGHTA and CDR2 FQGNSA. This chain's CDR3 is CASSLVPRTSGINEQFF. The CDR3, as DNA: TGTGCCAGCAGCTTAGTCCCCAGGACTAGCGGGATCAATGAGCAGTTCTTC.